This entry concerns a single TCR beta chain. This CDR3 is also generated by other DNA sequences in the sample. This sample is part of a study of blood T cell repertoires in COVID-19. Whole-study context: COVID-19 samples collected from the United States, Italy and Spain covered acute and convalescent phases. Sources were T cells, B-cell-depleted T cells, or PBMCs; the material itself was cDNA or gDNA.

Germline CDR1 SEHNR, CDR2 FQNEAQ (reference sequence). V shed 2 bases and J shed 6 bases, with 4 bases lying between them. The CDR3 totals 12 residues. Authors' analysis steps: Reference gene primers were amplified, and this amplification served to estimate nucleated cell counts. The table came from immunoSEQ multiplex PCR; TCRdb's copy has only in-frame clones and leaves some out. V and J calls and clone size follow that table, whereas D and trimming were derived from the DNA. The table records roughly 250,000 clones, just under 85% of them present only once. This TCR was recovered from a woman aged 80 or over with acute or convalescent COVID-19. Source material: peripheral blood. The chain couples TRBV7-9 to TRBJ2-2, with D unclear. CDR3 nucleotides: TGTGCCAGCAGCTTATCAGCCGGGGAGCTGTTTTTT. This sequence encodes CASSLSAGELFF.